The TCR beta chain described here comes from a study of vaccination and CD4 T cells after COVID-19. Turning to the study itself: Overlapping peptides of the spike proteins of SARS-CoV-2, HCoV-NL63, HCoV-OC43 and HCoV-229E were used for cell stimulation.

Losses at the gene ends were 1 base for V and 4 bases for J; bases not matched to a gene: 5. Per germline, CDR1 SGHTA and CDR2 FQGNSA. The CDR3 totals 15 residues. Sequenced with the Oncomine TCR Beta short-read assay was DNA taken from cultured CD4+ T cells. DNA came from CD4+ T cells after culture. TCRdb reprocessed the PCR reads with MiXCR, giving one entry per CDR3 protein. The sample records over 10,000 distinct CDR3 sequences, 64% being singletons. This clonotype occurred a few times. The antigen is not known. Regarding treatment: 10-day PBMC culture with coronavirus spike peptide pools or control peptides (ViraFEST assay). Cultures got half-medium changes with IL-2 on days 3 and 7.

This chain links TRBV7-2 with TRBJ1-2; 8 bases map to TRBD1. This TCR was sampled from a human donor who had recovered from COVID-19. Sequenced: CD4+ T cells from blood, cultured in vitro. CDR3 sequence: CASSLGAGGVYGYTF. CDR3 nucleotides: TGTGCCAGCAGCTTAGGGGCAGGGGGCGTCTATGGCTACACCTTC.